This TCR beta chain stems from a study of memory CD4+ T cells and cytomegalovirus serostatus. About the study: Healthy Belgian adult donors included roughly ten CMV-positive and around 25 CMV-negative people. General observations from the study: CD4+ memory repertoires contained 67 of 164 reported CMV TCRbeta sequences. A US-trained random forest predicted CMV serostatus with median AUC around 0.9.

Germline loops: CDR1 SGHTA, CDR2 FQGNSA. With 5 bases removed from V and 4 bases from J, the gap between germline ends came to 14 bases. This CDR3 contains 14 residues. Single viable CD3+CD4+CD8-CD45RO+ cells were sorted as the memory CD4+ T cells. TCRdb's table, derived via immunoSEQ multiplex PCR, lists solely in-frame clones and lacks some. Here the sample spans over 45,000 clones, roughly 82% being singletons. Comment on this clone: The antigen is unknown.

The genes are TRBV7-2 and TRBJ1-2; maybe TRBD1 (5 bases). The sequenced sample was memory CD4+ T cells from blood. The TCR sequence derives from an adult in good health and CMV-seronegative. The CDR3 is CASSPRQGPYGYTF. CDR3 coding DNA: TGTGCCAGCAGCCCTCGCCAGGGCCCCTATGGCTACACCTTC.